This T cell receptor (beta chain) came from a study of cytomegalovirus exposure and HLA in healthy donors. Study findings and constraints: The study put some 160 TCR beta chains on its list as cytomegalovirus-associated. About 87% or about 30% of the time was how often most TCR beta V segments were productive, according to an earlier analysis. A later analysis showed HLA-associated TCR beta chains outstripping equally common others in clonal expansion.

Remarks on this clone: Its antigen is not identified.

Use of 60 Vbeta and 13 Jbeta primers characterized the PCR. Profiled with immunoSEQ multiplex PCR; TCRdb holds only in-frame clones, not every one. In the table there are fewer than 250,000 clones, roughly four fifths of which are singletons. The CDR3 extends over 14 amino acids. Looked up from germline, CDR1 is LGHNA and CDR2 is YNFKEQ. The trim removed 1 base at V and 5 bases at J, leaving 2 bases unmatched. The chain employs TRBV4-2 and TRBJ1-5; 7 nucleotides align to TRBD1. The sample comprised PBMCs. The clonotype was recovered from a woman aged 45-60 years in good health and CMV-seropositive. CDR3 amino acids: CASSQAQGDQPQHF. The CDR3 DNA reads as TGTGCCAGCAGCCAAGCCCAGGGGGATCAGCCCCAGCATTTT.